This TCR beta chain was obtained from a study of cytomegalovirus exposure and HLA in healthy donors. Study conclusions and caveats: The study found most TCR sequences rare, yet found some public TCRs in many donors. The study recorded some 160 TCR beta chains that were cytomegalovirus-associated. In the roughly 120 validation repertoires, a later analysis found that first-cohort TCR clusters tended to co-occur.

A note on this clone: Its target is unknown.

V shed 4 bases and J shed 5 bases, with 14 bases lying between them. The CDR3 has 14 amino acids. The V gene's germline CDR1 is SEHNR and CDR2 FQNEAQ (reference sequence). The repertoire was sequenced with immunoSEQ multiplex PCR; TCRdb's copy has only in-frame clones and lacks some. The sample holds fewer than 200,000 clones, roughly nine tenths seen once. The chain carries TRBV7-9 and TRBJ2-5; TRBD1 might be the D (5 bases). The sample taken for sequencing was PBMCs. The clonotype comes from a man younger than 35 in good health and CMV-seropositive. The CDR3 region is CASSSQGSRETQYF. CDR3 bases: TGTGCCAGCAGCTCCCAGGGCAGCCGGGAGACCCAGTACTTC.